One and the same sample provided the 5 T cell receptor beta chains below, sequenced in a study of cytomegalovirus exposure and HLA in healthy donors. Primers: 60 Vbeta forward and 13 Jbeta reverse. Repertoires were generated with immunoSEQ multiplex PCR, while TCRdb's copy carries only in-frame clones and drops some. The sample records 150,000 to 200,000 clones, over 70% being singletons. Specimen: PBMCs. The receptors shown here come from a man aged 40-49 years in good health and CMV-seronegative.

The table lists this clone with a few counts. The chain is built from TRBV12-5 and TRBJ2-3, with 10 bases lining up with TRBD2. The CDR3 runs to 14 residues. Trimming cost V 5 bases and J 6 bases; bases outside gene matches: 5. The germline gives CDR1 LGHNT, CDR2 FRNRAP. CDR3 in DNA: TGTGCTAGTGGTCTCTGGACTAGCGGCGATACGCAGTATTTT. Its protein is CASGLWTSGDTQYF.

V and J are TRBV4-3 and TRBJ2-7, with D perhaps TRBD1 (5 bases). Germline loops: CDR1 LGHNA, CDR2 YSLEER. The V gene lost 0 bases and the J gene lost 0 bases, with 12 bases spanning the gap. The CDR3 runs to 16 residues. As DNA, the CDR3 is TGCGCCAGCAGCCAAGACCCAGGGCCCCTCTCCTACGAGCAGTACTTC. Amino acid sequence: CASSQDPGPLSYEQYF.

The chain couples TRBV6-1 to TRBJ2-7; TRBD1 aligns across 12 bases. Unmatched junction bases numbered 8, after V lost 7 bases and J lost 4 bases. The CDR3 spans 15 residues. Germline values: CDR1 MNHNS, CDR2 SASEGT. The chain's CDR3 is CASTEGGQGAYEQYF. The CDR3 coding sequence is TGTGCCAGCACCGAAGGGGGACAGGGGGCTTACGAGCAGTACTTC.

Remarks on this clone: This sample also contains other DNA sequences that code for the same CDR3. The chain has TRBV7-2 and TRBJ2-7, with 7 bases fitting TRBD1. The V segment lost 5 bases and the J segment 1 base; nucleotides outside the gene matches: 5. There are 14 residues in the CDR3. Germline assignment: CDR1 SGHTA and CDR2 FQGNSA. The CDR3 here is CASSLGTASYEQYF. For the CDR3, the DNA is TGTGCCAGCAGCCTCGGGACAGCATCCTACGAGCAGTACTTC.

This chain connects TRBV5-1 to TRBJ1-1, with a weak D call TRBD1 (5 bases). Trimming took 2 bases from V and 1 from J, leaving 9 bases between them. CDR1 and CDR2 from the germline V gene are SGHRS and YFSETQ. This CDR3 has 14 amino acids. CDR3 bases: TGCGCCAGCAGCTTACAGGTGGAGAACACTGAAGCTTTCTTT. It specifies CASSLQVENTEAFF.